These T cell receptor beta chains were read from a single sample in a study of blood T cell repertoires in COVID-19. Sequencing was performed with immunoSEQ multiplex PCR; in TCRdb, only in-frame clones are kept and a portion is missing. The sample includes approximately 50,000 clones, 85% to 90% of them seen just once. The material sequenced was peripheral blood. The receptors were sampled from a man between 60 and 70 years old with acute or convalescent COVID-19. Both conserved end residues are part of each CDR3. A D gene is named only where the DNA matches it firmly. For some rows the clone size is stated as once, few or many, or as a class when expanded; others skip it.

cdr3_aa,cdr3_nt,clone_size,d_call,v_call,j_call
CASSDRGEYQPQHF,TGTGCCAGCAGTGACAGGGGGGAATATCAGCCCCAGCATTTT,once,TRBD1,TRBV2,TRBJ1-5
CASSPPGGFMTNTEAFF,TGTGCCAGCTCACCACCAGGGGGCTTTATGACGAACACTGAAGCTTTCTTT,.,TRBD1,TRBV18,TRBJ1-1
CASSLIPGTANEKLFF,TGCGCCAGCAGCCTCATCCCCGGGACAGCTAATGAAAAACTGTTTTTT,.,TRBD1,TRBV5-1,TRBJ1-4
CSVIPDRGYEQYF,TGCAGCGTCATCCCTGACAGGGGCTACGAGCAGTACTTC,.,TRBD1,TRBV29-1,TRBJ2-7
CASSVLSSLHNEQFF,TGCGCCAGCAGCGTGCTAAGCTCCCTACACAATGAGCAGTTCTTC,.,.,TRBV5-1,TRBJ2-1
CATSDTVGHQETQYF,TGTGCCACCAGTGATACTGTGGGCCACCAAGAGACCCAGTACTTC,.,.,TRBV24-1,TRBJ2-5
CASSQQVEQETQYF,TGTGCCAGCAGCCAACAAGTGGAGCAAGAGACCCAGTACTTC,.,.,TRBV3-1/TRBV3-2,TRBJ2-5
CASRNREGGTEAFF,TGTGCCAGCAGAAACAGGGAGGGGGGCACTGAAGCTTTCTTT,.,.,TRBV28,TRBJ1-1
CASSPITQGASTDTQYF,TGTGCCAGCTCACCAATAACGCAGGGTGCTAGCACAGATACGCAGTATTTT,.,.,TRBV18,TRBJ2-3
CASSMTDYQPQHF,TGTGCCAGCTCGATGACAGACTATCAGCCCCAGCATTTT,few,.,TRBV27,TRBJ1-5
CASNLQGGGNQPQHF,TGTGCCAGCAATTTACAGGGGGGTGGCAATCAGCCCCAGCATTTT,.,TRBD1,TRBV6-6,TRBJ1-5
CASRTLAGPLGEQFF,TGTGCCAGCAGAACACTAGCGGGGCCCTTGGGTGAGCAGTTCTTC,.,TRBD2,TRBV11-2,TRBJ2-1
CASSHTRDRGRNEQFF,TGTGCCAGCAGCCACACCCGGGACAGGGGTCGAAATGAGCAGTTCTTC,few,TRBD1,TRBV7-2,TRBJ2-1
CASTSRDIHGYTF,TGTGCCAGTACCTCCCGGGACATCCATGGCTACACCTTC,.,.,TRBV19,TRBJ1-2
CASSHRGTNTGELFF,TGCGCCAGCAGCCACAGGGGCACGAACACCGGGGAGCTGTTTTTT,.,TRBD1,TRBV5-1,TRBJ2-2
CASSATVGTEAFF,TGTGCCAGCAGCGCGACAGTAGGAACTGAAGCTTTCTTT,few,.,TRBV9,TRBJ1-1
CASRGTGGQPQHF,TGTGCCAGCAGGGGGACAGGGGGGCAGCCCCAGCATTTT,.,TRBD1,TRBV12-3/TRBV12-4,TRBJ1-5
CASSLTGDSGNTIYF,TGTGCCAGCTCCCTCACAGGGGATTCTGGAAACACCATATATTTT,.,TRBD1,TRBV18,TRBJ1-3
CASSLGTSRGETQYF,TGTGCCAGCAGCTTGGGGACTTCCCGGGGAGAGACCCAGTACTTC,.,.,TRBV7-6,TRBJ2-5
CASSVLGLAGPGEQFF,TGTGCCAGCAGCGTACTGGGACTAGCGGGGCCCGGGGAGCAGTTCTTC,.,TRBD2,TRBV9,TRBJ2-1
CASSLGTGYQETQYF,TGTGCCAGCAGCTTGGGGACAGGGTACCAAGAGACCCAGTACTTC,.,TRBD1,TRBV5-4,TRBJ2-5
CASSLGQGFGIQYF,TGTGCCAGCAGCCTGGGACAGGGGTTCGGCATTCAGTACTTC,once,TRBD1,TRBV11-3,TRBJ2-4
CASNSGGSNTEAFF,TGTGCCAGCAACTCCGGGGGATCAAACACTGAAGCTTTCTTT,.,.,TRBV28,TRBJ1-1
CSVATGGAFYGYTF,TGCAGCGTTGCTACAGGGGGTGCTTTCTATGGCTACACCTTC,.,TRBD1,TRBV29-1,TRBJ1-2
CASSIAAGNTEAFF,TGTGCCAGTAGTATAGCCGCGGGGAACACTGAAGCTTTCTTT,.,.,TRBV19,TRBJ1-1
CASSLTAAGGGTDTQYF,TGTGCCAGCAGCTTAACCGCAGCGGGAGGTGGTACAGATACGCAGTATTTT,.,TRBD2,TRBV7-3,TRBJ2-3
CASSDRTGRGEKLFF,TGCGCCAGCAGTGACCGGACAGGGCGGGGAGAAAAACTGTTTTTT,.,TRBD1,TRBV10-2,TRBJ1-4
CASSVGSGRAFGANVLTF,TGTGCCAGCAGCGTAGGCAGCGGGAGGGCCTTTGGGGCCAACGTCCTGACTTTC,.,TRBD2,TRBV9,TRBJ2-6
CASNFGGTNTEAFF,TGCGCCAGCAATTTCGGGGGAACGAACACTGAAGCTTTCTTT,.,.,TRBV5-1,TRBJ1-1
CASKTGSSSGNTIYF,TGTGCCAGCAAAACAGGTTCGAGCTCTGGAAACACCATATATTTT,.,.,TRBV14,TRBJ1-3
CASSETADPPGEQYF,TGTGCCAGCAGTGAAACCGCCGACCCCCCGGGCGAGCAGTACTTC,.,.,TRBV6-1,TRBJ2-7
CASSSHRVDYGYTF,TGTGCCAGCAGCTCACACAGGGTTGACTATGGCTACACCTTC,.,.,TRBV5-4,TRBJ1-2
CASSELAGVSEQYF,TGTGCCAGCAGTGAACTCGCAGGGGTGAGCGAGCAGTACTTC,.,.,TRBV6-1,TRBJ2-7
CASSLTRQQSYNEQFF,TGTGCCAGCAGCTTAACCAGACAGCAGTCCTACAATGAGCAGTTCTTC,.,.,TRBV7-3,TRBJ2-1
CASSLSTGDVGELFF,TGCGCCAGCAGCTTATCTACGGGAGATGTCGGGGAGCTGTTTTTT,.,.,TRBV5-1,TRBJ2-2
CASTIRAGPSEQYF,TGTGCCAGCACAATTCGCGCGGGCCCTAGCGAGCAGTACTTC,.,.,TRBV7-9,TRBJ2-7
CASRQNPTAGYGYTF,TGTGCCAGCAGGCAGAACCCGACAGCGGGCTATGGCTACACCTTC,.,.,TRBV5-5,TRBJ1-2
CASSQGRSGSGQETQYF,TGCGCCAGCAGCCAAGGAAGGAGCGGGAGCGGCCAAGAGACCCAGTACTTC,.,TRBD2,TRBV4-1,TRBJ2-5
CASRTGTRGQPQHF,TGTGCCAGCAGAACCGGGACCAGGGGTCAGCCCCAGCATTTT,.,.,TRBV28,TRBJ1-5
CASSTIRGNTEAFF,TGTGCCAGCAGCACGATCAGGGGGAACACTGAAGCTTTCTTT,.,.,TRBV14,TRBJ1-1
CASSQDSASGYYEQYF,TGTGCCAGCAGCCAAGACTCGGCTAGCGGATACTACGAGCAGTACTTC,.,TRBD2,TRBV14,TRBJ2-7
CASSPGSLAGHEQYF,TGTGCCAGCTCACCAGGGTCCCTAGCGGGCCACGAGCAGTACTTC,.,TRBD2,TRBV18,TRBJ2-7
CATRRGWASTDTQYF,TGTGCCACCAGACGGGGGTGGGCTAGCACAGATACGCAGTATTTT,.,.,TRBV6-5,TRBJ2-3
CASSRRTGAYEQYF,TGTGCCAGCTCACGTAGGACAGGGGCCTACGAGCAGTACTTC,.,TRBD1,TRBV18,TRBJ2-7
CASSADRNTGELFF,TGTGCCAGCAGTGCGGACAGGAACACCGGGGAGCTGTTTTTT,.,.,TRBV6-1,TRBJ2-2
CASSTSGSTDTQYF,TGTGCCAGCAGTACTAGCGGCAGCACAGATACGCAGTATTTT,.,TRBD2,TRBV6-5,TRBJ2-3
CASSKSGSTDTQYF,TGTGCCAGCAGCAAATCAGGGAGCACAGATACGCAGTATTTT,.,.,TRBV3-1/TRBV3-2,TRBJ2-3
CASSLTTYGYTF,TGTGCCAGCAGTTTAACAACCTATGGCTACACCTTC,.,.,TRBV28,TRBJ1-2
CASSPQNTQYF,TGTGCCAGCAGCCCACAAAATACGCAGTATTTT,.,.,TRBV12-3/TRBV12-4,TRBJ2-3
CASALDSLKETQYF,TGTGCTAGTGCCCTGGACAGCCTAAAAGAGACCCAGTACTTC,.,.,TRBV12-5,TRBJ2-5
CASTLSQSNTEAFF,TGTGCCAGCACCCTCTCACAGTCCAACACTGAAGCTTTCTTT,.,.,TRBV28,TRBJ1-1
CASSLGGRGSYNEQFF,TGTGCCAGCAGTTTAGGGGGGAGAGGCTCCTACAATGAGCAGTTCTTC,.,.,TRBV27,TRBJ2-1
CASSDTGGETQYF,TGTGCCAGCAGCGACACGGGGGGAGAGACCCAGTACTTC,.,TRBD2,TRBV9,TRBJ2-5
CASSSRTSGSYNEQFF,TGTGCCAGCAGCTCACGGACTAGCGGCTCCTACAATGAGCAGTTCTTC,.,TRBD2,TRBV11-2,TRBJ2-1
CASSLAGAGSPLHF,TGTGCCAGCAGCTTAGCCGGGGCGGGGTCACCCCTCCACTTT,few,.,TRBV7-3,TRBJ1-6
CASSSRGQGPYNEQFF,TGTGCCAGCAGCTCGAGAGGACAGGGCCCTTACAATGAGCAGTTCTTC,.,TRBD1,TRBV7-9,TRBJ2-1
CAIRETDRSNTEAFF,TGTGCCATCAGAGAAACTGACAGATCGAACACTGAAGCTTTCTTT,.,.,TRBV10-3,TRBJ1-1
CASSLSPTGTYEQYF,TGTGCCAGCAGCTTGTCCCCGACAGGGACCTACGAGCAGTACTTC,.,TRBD1,TRBV5-5,TRBJ2-7
CATSDLTGQKETQYF,TGTGCCACCAGTGATTTGACAGGTCAGAAAGAGACCCAGTACTTC,.,.,TRBV24-1,TRBJ2-5
CASSSAGSGQYF,TGTGCCAGCAGCTCCGCGGGGTCGGGTCAGTACTTC,once,.,TRBV6-5,TRBJ2-5